This T cell receptor (beta chain) was profiled in a study of blood T cell repertoires in COVID-19. Study overall: Samples representing acute and convalescent COVID-19 were sourced from the United States, Italy and Spain. Sources were T cells, B-cell-depleted T cells, or PBMCs; the material itself was cDNA or gDNA.

Original processing notes: Estimation of nucleated cell counts was performed using reference gene primer amplification. Profiled with immunoSEQ multiplex PCR; TCRdb holds only in-frame clones, not every one. V and J calls and clone size are given by that table; D and trimming were obtained from the DNA. The data contain about 68,000 clones, around 80% of them singletons. Germline V lookup: CDR1 MDHEN, CDR2 SYDVKM. The CDR3 runs 15 residues. V lost 5 bases and J lost 3; bases outside the gene matches: 7. This rearrangement joins TRBV28 to TRBJ2-3, with 8 bases fitting TRBD2. Sequenced material: peripheral blood. The clonotype was recovered from a human donor in a cohort sampled during active COVID-19. The CDR3 nucleotides are TGTGCCAGCAGTGGATCTAGCGGGCGGACAGATACGCAGTATTTT. Its translation is CASSGSSGRTDTQYF.